Sequencing of this T cell receptor (beta chain) was carried out in a study of T cells in Graves' hyperthyroidism and ophthalmopathy (dated by TCRdb to between 2018 and 2021). The study in broad terms: Peripheral blood samples were taken at the time of initial diagnosis, prior to any treatment. Prospective prediction of ophthalmopathy was tested in an independent validation cohort of fewer than 20 hyperthyroidism patients and 17 patients who later progressed to ophthalmopathy. A discovery cohort of roughly 96 patients, fewer than 50 with Graves' ophthalmopathy and 55 to 60 with stable Graves' hyperthyroidism, was used to find distinguishing TCR V-J signatures. Once sampling was done, hyperthyroidism patients were given methimazole at a starting dose of 30 mg daily, whereas ophthalmopathy patients were given high-dose intravenous methylprednisolone. The roughly 91 discovery patients were randomly divided into training and test sets at a 7:3 ratio. TCR Vbeta CDR3 sequencing of roughly 140 peripheral blood samples (over 40 ophthalmopathy, around 80 hyperthyroidism and roughly 17 progressor patients) is reported in the paper. Thyroid tissue and blood T-cell repertoires from six Graves' hyperthyroidism patients were also compared in the study. Broad study findings and their caveats: Sample size was not statistically predetermined, and blinding of investigators to group allocation was not performed. Blood samples also contained most of the expanded thyroid clonotypes (frequency above 0.001), which suggests that blood repertoires may reflect thyroid immune responses. In validation, the model predicted progression to ophthalmopathy a median of 6.5 months before onset, with roughly 70% sensitivity and 72.22% specificity. Ophthalmopathy was separated from stable hyperthyroidism by a 13 V-J signature model, with over 85% sensitivity and just over 81% specificity obtained in cross-validation and 80%/75% obtained in testing.

Stable Graves' hyperthyroidism was defined as the absence of progression to ophthalmopathy over 18 months of follow-up. Hyperthyroidism patients were newly diagnosed, had a disease duration of under 2 months, and were aged 18 to 65 years. Patients with uncontrolled infections, other autoimmune diseases, pregnancy or lactation were excluded. Diagnoses were established on the basis of clinical symptoms, serum thyroxine and TRAb, thyroid ultrasound, and orbital computed tomography. PBMCs were separated from 7.5 to 10 ml of fresh peripheral blood using Ficoll-Paque density gradient centrifugation. Total RNA was extracted with Trizol reagent, and quality was checked on an Agilent 2100 Bioanalyzer. TCR beta CDR3 regions were amplified from RNA transcripts. The TCR CDR3 was subjected to a first round of RT-PCR using the HTBI primer set and the Qiagen OneStep RT-PCR kit. A second multiplex PCR round built the libraries, followed by size selection and purification. Paired-end sequencing of the libraries was performed with 100 bp reads on an Illumina HiSeq2000. On the authors' methods: SOAPnuke was used to process the raw data, removing reads that contained adapters or uncalled bases, had a mean Phred below 15, or lacked an exact match to the constant primer or identifier. High-quality paired reads were merged using COPE v1.2.5, and each unique nucleotide sequence was defined as a clonotype. Clonotypes were aligned to IMGT TRBV, TRBD and TRBJ reference segments using MiTCR v1.1. Analysis was restricted to V-J combinations with a frequency above 0.0001, which covered 98% to 99.2% of repertoires. A TCS score was defined as the ratio of F50 (clonal expansion) to E x V (chaos), with BLOSUM62-based TCRdist applied between CDR3 peptides within each V-J. Welch's t-statistics and random forest reduced just over 500 V-J features to some 14, which were used in a naive Bayes classifier (R e1071). The raw public reads went through TCRdb reprocessing: fastp at Q25, MiXCR clone calling, in-frame beta chains kept. Merged by CDR3 protein, the rows form single entries marked with the most common genes and DNA. These V and J calls are TCRdb output, not the study's own analysis. In this sample the table shows roughly 93,000 distinct CDR3 sequences, around 50% of which occur a single time. The ten largest clones represent 25% to 30% of the sample.

Comment on this clonotype: Which antigen it targets is not known. One end of the junction fails to match germline, which may point to a read error.

The CDR3, from cysteine to phenylalanine, totals 16 residues. The only DNA kept is the CDR3, 48 bases in frame from the first base. For CDR1 and CDR2, the germline V gene lists LGHNA and YSLEER. The TCR was taken from a woman aged 40 to 50 with Graves' hyperthyroidism. Sequenced sample: blood. The chain employs TRBV4-3 and TRBJ1-6, with 9 central nucleotides matching TRBD1. CDR3 protein: CASSQITGGLISSLHF. The bases are TGCGCCAGCAGCCAGATTACAGGGGGCCTTATTTCATCCCTCCACTTT.